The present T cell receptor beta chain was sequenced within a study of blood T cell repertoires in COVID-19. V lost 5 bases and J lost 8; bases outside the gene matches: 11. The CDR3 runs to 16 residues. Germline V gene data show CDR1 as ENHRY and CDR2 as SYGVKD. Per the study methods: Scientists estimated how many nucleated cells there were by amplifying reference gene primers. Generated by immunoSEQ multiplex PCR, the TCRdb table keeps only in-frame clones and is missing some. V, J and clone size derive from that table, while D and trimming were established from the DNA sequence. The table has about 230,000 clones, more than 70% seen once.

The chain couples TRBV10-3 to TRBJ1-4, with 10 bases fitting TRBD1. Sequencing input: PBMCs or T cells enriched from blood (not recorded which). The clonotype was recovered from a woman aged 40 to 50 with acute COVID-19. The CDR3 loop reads CAISPMVGQGTEKLFF. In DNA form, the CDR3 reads TGTGCCATCAGTCCGATGGTGGGACAGGGGACCGAAAAACTGTTTTTT.